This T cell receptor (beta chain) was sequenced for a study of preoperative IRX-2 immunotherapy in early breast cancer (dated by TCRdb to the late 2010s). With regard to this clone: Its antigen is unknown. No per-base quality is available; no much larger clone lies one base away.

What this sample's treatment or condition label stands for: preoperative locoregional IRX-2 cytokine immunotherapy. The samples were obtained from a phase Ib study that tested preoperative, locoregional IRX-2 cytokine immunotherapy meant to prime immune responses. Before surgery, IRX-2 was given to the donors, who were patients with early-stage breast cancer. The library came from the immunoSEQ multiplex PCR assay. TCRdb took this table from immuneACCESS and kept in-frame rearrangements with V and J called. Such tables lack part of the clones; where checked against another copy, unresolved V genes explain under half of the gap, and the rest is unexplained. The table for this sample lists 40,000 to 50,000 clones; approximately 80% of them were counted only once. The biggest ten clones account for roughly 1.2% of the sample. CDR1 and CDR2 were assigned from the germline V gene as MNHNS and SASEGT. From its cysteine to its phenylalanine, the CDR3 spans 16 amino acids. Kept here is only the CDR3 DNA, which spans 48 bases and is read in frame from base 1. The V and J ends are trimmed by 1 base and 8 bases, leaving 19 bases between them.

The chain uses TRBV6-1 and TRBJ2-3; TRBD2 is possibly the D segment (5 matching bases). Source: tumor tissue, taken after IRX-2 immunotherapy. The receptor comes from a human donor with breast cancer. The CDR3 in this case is CASSEERAPLGATQYF. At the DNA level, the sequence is TGTGCCAGCAGTGAAGAAAGGGCGCCACTGGGAGCTACGCAGTATTTT.